The next 18 T cell receptor beta chains were all read from a single sample in a study of beta chain features in type 1 diabetes. Expressed TCRB transcripts got sequenced, as all isolated RNA was reverse transcribed. The table came from immunoSEQ multiplex PCR; TCRdb's copy has only in-frame clones and leaves some out. Seen here are around 16,000 clones, 55% observed once, and the top ten hold less than 0.5%. The sequenced sample was stem cell memory CD4+ T cells from blood. Receptors were obtained from a woman under 30 in good health.

The CDR3 spells CATSPSAGQGAFNEQYF. The CDR3 nucleotides read TGTGCCACCAGCCCCTCTGCGGGACAGGGGGCTTTCAACGAGCAGTACTTC. The V gene is TRBV15, the J gene TRBJ2-7; 12 nucleotides line up with TRBD1. Losses at the gene ends were 5 bases for V and 5 bases for J; bases not matched to a gene: 13. Germline CDR1 and CDR2: LNHNV and YYDKDF (reference sequence). The CDR3 contains 17 residues. Full variable domain (remainder filled in from reference TRBV15 and TRBJ2-7): DAMVIQNPRYQVTQFGKPVTLSCSQTLNHNVMYWYQQKSSQAPKLLFHYYDKDFNNEADTPDNFQSRRPNTSFCFLDIRSPGLGDTAMYLCATSPSAGQGAFNEQYFGPGTRLTVT.

This clone showed up just a few times. The chain employs TRBV5-4 and TRBJ2-5; D might be TRBD2 (7 bases). V was pared by 4 bases and J by 1 base, with 23 bases between. The CDR3 extends over 18 amino acids. The germline V gene has CDR1 SGHNT and CDR2 YYREEE (reference sequence). CDR3 nucleotide sequence: TGTGCCAGCAGCCGTCCGGGACACCACGAGCGGGGCCAAGAGACCCAGTACTTC. Its protein product is CASSRPGHHERGQETQYF.

There are a few counts of this clone. The chain's CDR3 is CASSFPSWRGRDEQFF. The DNA of the CDR3 is TGTGCCAGCAGCTTCCCATCGTGGCGGGGTCGAGATGAGCAGTTCTTC. V and J are TRBV11-2 and TRBJ2-1, with D tentatively TRBD2 (6 bases). Trimming took off 3 bases at V and 8 bases at J, with 20 bases between the two ends. The CDR3 runs 16 residues. From germline, CDR1 is SGHAT and CDR2 FQNNGV.

The chain couples TRBV11-2 to TRBJ2-1; 9 nucleotides match TRBD2. Trimming at V came to 2 bases and at J to 8 bases, leaving 13 bases not matched to a gene. Germline V lookup: CDR1 SGHAT, CDR2 FQNNGV. There are 17 residues in the CDR3. The CDR3 sequence is CASSLFSASGVFDEQFF. DNA of the CDR3: TGTGCCAGCAGCTTATTTTCCGCTAGCGGGGTATTCGATGAGCAGTTCTTC.

The chain is built from TRBV29-1 and TRBJ2-5; 11 nucleotides agree with TRBD2. V gave up 5 bases and J gave up 5 bases; unmatched junction bases: 13. Germline assignment: CDR1 SQVTM and CDR2 ANQGSEA. The CDR3 has 16 amino acids. The CDR3 bases are TGCAGCGTTCAGACTAGCGGGGCGAGCCCGAGGGAGACCCAGTACTTC. It is translated as CSVQTSGASPRETQYF.

A few counts support this clone. V is TRBV11-2 and J is TRBJ1-2; D not certain. V was clipped by 8 bases and J by 2 bases, with 15 bases between them. The germline CDR1 and CDR2 sequences are SGHAT and FQNNGV. CDR3 length equals 14 residues. The CDR3 nucleotides read TGTGCCAGCCAGTTTCGGACTTCGAACTATGGCTACACCTTC. This encodes CASQFRTSNYGYTF.

The chain employs TRBV2 and TRBJ2-3, with 7 nucleotides matching TRBD1. Germline loops: CDR1 SNHLY, CDR2 FYNNEI. This CDR3 region has 17 residues. J was trimmed by 2 bases and V by 5 bases; bases with no gene match: 13. The CDR3 coding sequence is TGTGCCAGCAGTACAACGGACAGGAGGACATACACAGATACGCAGTATTTT. Translation gives CASSTTDRRTYTDTQYF.

This chain connects TRBV5-1 to TRBJ1-1; no clear D. The CDR3 is 13 residues long. Trimming took 1 base from V and 3 from J, leaving 7 bases between them. From germline, CDR1 is SGHRS and CDR2 YFSETQ. For the CDR3, the DNA is TGCGCCAGCAGCTTGTCAGACTACACTGAAGCTTTCTTT. Amino acids: CASSLSDYTEAFF.

CDR3 bases: TGTGCCAGCAGCCCGTCAGGGTCCGACGAGCAGTACTTC. Translation gives CASSPSGSDEQYF. J is TRBJ2-7 and V is TRBV7-4; TRBD1 might be the D (5 bases). The germline CDR1 and CDR2 sequences are SGHVT and SQSDAQ. V was cut by 5 bases and J by 5 bases, with 13 bases left in between. CDR3 length: 13 residues.

This chain's CDR3 is CASAIGGTAGYTF. The DNA for the CDR3 is TGTGCCAGCGCGATTGGCGGGACAGCCGGCTACACCTTC. The V and J genes are TRBV2 and TRBJ1-2, with TRBD1 matching 7 bases. CDR3 length: 13 residues. J was trimmed by 8 bases and V by 8 bases; bases with no gene match: 11. CDR1 SNHLY and CDR2 FYNNEI come from the germline V gene.

This clone was detected only a few times. The V call is TRBV7-6, the J call TRBJ2-2, with D maybe TRBD2 (6 bases). V dropped 2 bases and J dropped 5 bases, with 18 bases sitting between them. CDR3 length: 17 residues. Germline V CDR1 and CDR2: SGHVS, FNYEAQ. The CDR3 DNA follows: TGTGCCAGCAGCTTAAGTCGGCGGGATCTGAAAACCGGGGAGCTGTTTTTT. Encoded protein: CASSLSRRDLKTGELFF.

J is TRBJ2-5 and V is TRBV4-1, with D maybe TRBD1 (6 bases). CDR3 length: 14 amino acids. The V gene lost 1 base and the J gene lost 4 bases, with 10 bases spanning the gap. Germline V CDR1 and CDR2: MGHRA, YSYEKL. The CDR3 region is CASSQVQGLETQYF. The CDR3 region has the DNA TGCGCCAGCAGCCAAGTTCAGGGGCTAGAGACCCAGTACTTC.

This clone was found a few times. V gene TRBV6-1 combines with J gene TRBJ2-3, with 16 bases fitting TRBD2. The CDR3 runs to 15 residues. The germline CDR1 and CDR2 sequences are MNHNS and SASEGT. The J segment lost 6 bases and the V segment lost 6 bases, leaving 3 bases of the junction unmatched. The CDR3 sequence: CASRGTSGRVDTQYF. DNA of the CDR3: TGTGCCAGCAGGGGGACTAGCGGGAGGGTCGATACGCAGTATTTT.

The genes are TRBV5-1 and TRBJ2-7; 10 bases fit TRBD1. The CDR3 is made up of 19 amino acids. Trimming removed 1 base from V and 2 bases from J; junction bases left unmatched: 15. Germline CDR1 reads SGHRS; CDR2 reads YFSETQ. The CDR3 is CASSLWVGGTGAQTYEQYF. The CDR3 DNA reads as TGCGCCAGCAGCTTGTGGGTTGGGGGGACAGGGGCACAAACCTACGAGCAGTACTTC.

The V call is TRBV13, the J call TRBJ1-2; 12 bases align to TRBD1. This CDR3 has 17 amino acids. CDR1 and CDR2 from the germline V gene are PRHDT and FYEKMQ (reference sequence). J was trimmed by 0 bases and V by 3 bases; bases with no gene match: 5. The DNA of the CDR3 is TGTGCCAGCAGCTTGGGACAGGGGGCTCGGGCTAACTATGGCTACACCTTC. Translating it yields CASSLGQGARANYGYTF.

This clone was observed a few times. This chain connects TRBV25-1 to TRBJ2-1; TRBD1 matches 7 bases. This CDR3 region has 16 residues. J was trimmed by 0 bases and V by 5 bases; bases with no gene match: 7. CDR1 MGHDK and CDR2 SYGVNS come from the germline V gene. CDR3: CASSQQGSLSYNEQFF. The DNA for the CDR3 is TGTGCCAGCAGTCAACAGGGGTCCCTCTCCTACAATGAGCAGTTCTTC.

This clone appeared a few times. The J gene is TRBJ2-5, the V gene TRBV5-4; 8 bases are a match to TRBD1. This CDR3 is 14 amino acids long. Germline loops: CDR1 SGHNT, CDR2 YYREEE (reference sequence). The V and J ends lost 6 bases and 4 bases, in that order; junction bases with no gene match: 8. CDR3 DNA: TGTGCCAGCACCGTGCCAGGGGGCCGAGAGACCCAGTACTTC. Its translation: CASTVPGGRETQYF.

This chain joins TRBV11-2 and TRBJ2-7; TRBD2 matches at 12 bases. This CDR3 spans 15 amino acids. Germline values: CDR1 SGHAT, CDR2 FQNNGV. Trimming at V came to 1 base and at J to 4 bases, leaving 2 bases not matched to a gene. This CDR3 reads CASSLGLAGVYEQYF. As DNA, the CDR3 is TGTGCCAGCAGCTTAGGACTAGCGGGAGTTTACGAGCAGTACTTC.